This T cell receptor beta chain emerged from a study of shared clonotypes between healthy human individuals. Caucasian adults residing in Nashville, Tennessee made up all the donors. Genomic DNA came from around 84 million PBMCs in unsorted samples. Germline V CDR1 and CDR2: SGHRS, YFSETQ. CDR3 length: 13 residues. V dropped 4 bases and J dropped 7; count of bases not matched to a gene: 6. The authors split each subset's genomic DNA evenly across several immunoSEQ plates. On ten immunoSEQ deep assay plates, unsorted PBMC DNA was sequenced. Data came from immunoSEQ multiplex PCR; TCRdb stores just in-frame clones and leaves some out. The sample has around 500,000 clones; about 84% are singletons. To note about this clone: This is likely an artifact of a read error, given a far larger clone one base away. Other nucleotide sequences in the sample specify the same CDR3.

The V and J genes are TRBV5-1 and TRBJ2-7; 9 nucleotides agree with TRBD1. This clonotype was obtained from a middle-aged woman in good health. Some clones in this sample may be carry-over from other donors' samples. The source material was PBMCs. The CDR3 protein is CASSPQGAGEQYF. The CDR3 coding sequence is TGCGCCAGCAGCCCACAGGGGGCTGGTGAGCAGTACTTC.